These 30 T cell receptor beta chains share one sample of origin, sequenced in a study of blood T cells in healthy people across ages. The use of a sample-barcoded 5' primer and a J-beta primer mix characterized a second PCR of about 7 to 12 cycles. TCRdb re-called the 5' RACE reads with MiXCR, one entry per CDR3 protein. The profile shows roughly 800,000 distinct CDR3 sequences, about three fifths of them singletons. Sequences were obtained from blood. The receptors derive from a man younger than 40 in good health.

This chain connects TRBV20-1 to TRBJ2-7; TRBD1 matches at 11 bases. Germline V gene lookup returns CDR1 DFQATT and CDR2 SNEGSKA (reference sequence). J lost 0 bases, V lost 6 bases, and 10 bases had no gene match. CDR3 length: 16 residues. CDR3 sequence: CSAKKWDRGISYEQYF. The CDR3 bases are TGCAGTGCCAAAAAATGGGACAGGGGGATCTCCTACGAGCAGTACTTC.

This chain uses TRBV20-1 with TRBJ2-1, with D perhaps matching TRBD2 (7 bases). V was clipped by 3 bases and J by 7 bases, with 16 bases between them. The germline V gene encodes CDR1 DFQATT and CDR2 SNEGSKA (reference sequence). This CDR3 comprises 14 residues. The CDR3, as DNA: TGCAGTGCTAGTGGGGGCGGGAGTAGGAATGAGCAGTTCTTC. It translates to CSASGGGSRNEQFF.

This clonotype was detected only a few times. The chain employs TRBV27 and TRBJ2-1, with 12 bases matching TRBD2. V was clipped by 5 bases and J by 0 bases; unmatched bases: 14. The CDR3 has 20 amino acids. Germline CDR1 is MNHEY and CDR2 is SMNVEV (reference sequence). The CDR3 DNA follows: TGTGCCAGCAGTCCGTCAAGACTAGCGGGAGATGGCCGCTCCTACAATGAGCAGTTCTTC. It specifies CASSPSRLAGDGRSYNEQFF.

The table lists this clonotype with a count of one. The chain joins TRBV27 to TRBJ2-5; D tentatively reads TRBD1 or TRBD2 (5 bases each). The J call could be wrong; TRBJ2-7 is a better fit for the DNA end. CDR1 is MNHEY and CDR2 is SMNVEV in the germline V gene (reference sequence). This CDR3 contains 13 residues. CDR3 nucleotide sequence: TGTGCCAGCAGTTTTGGGGACGCTTACGAGCAGTACTTC. It codes for CASSFGDAYEQYF.

This clonotype showed up just a few times. The rearrangement links TRBV4-2 to TRBJ2-7; tentative D call: TRBD2 (6 bases). The CDR3 is 15 residues long. The germline gives CDR1 LGHNA, CDR2 YNFKEQ. V was clipped by 4 bases and J by 0 bases, with 13 bases between them. CDR3 DNA: TGTGCCAGCAGCCCATCCGGGGGACTCTCCTACGAGCAGTACTTC. This translates into CASSPSGGLSYEQYF.

There are a few counts of this clonotype. In DNA, the CDR3 is TGCGCCAGCAGCCAAGGGGCGGCTAGCAATGAGCAGTTCTTC. Its translation is CASSQGAASNEQFF. The V and J genes are TRBV4-3 and TRBJ2-1; the D is unclear. CDR3 size: 14 residues. The germline V gene has CDR1 LGHNA and CDR2 YSLEER. V was trimmed by 1 base and J by 6 bases, leaving 10 bases between them.

This clonotype was detected a few times. The rearrangement joins TRBV7-2 to TRBJ2-7; 11 bases fit TRBD2. Germline loops: CDR1 SGHTA, CDR2 FQGNSA. The CDR3 spans 16 residues. The V segment lost 5 bases and the J segment 0 bases; nucleotides outside the gene matches: 6. The CDR3 DNA sequence: TGTGCCAGCAGCCCAACTAGCGGGAGTTTCTCCTACGAGCAGTACTTC. It is translated as CASSPTSGSFSYEQYF. The variable domain in full, completed from reference TRBV7-2 and TRBJ2-7, reads GAGVSQSPSNKVTEKGKDVELRCDPISGHTALYWYRQSLGQGLEFLIYFQGNSAPDKSGLPSDRFSAERTGGSVSTLTIQRTQQEDSAVYLCASSPTSGSFSYEQYFGPGTRLTVT.

This rearrangement joins TRBV9 to TRBJ2-1; TRBD2 is a possible D gene (7 bases). CDR1 is SGDLS, CDR2 YYNGEE, per germline. The CDR3 has 17 amino acids. The V gene lost 4 bases and the J gene lost 7 bases, with 24 bases spanning the gap. For the CDR3, the DNA is TGTGCCAGCAGCCCCGTCGGCCGGGAGGAGGGGGGAAATGAGCAGTTCTTC. Its protein product is CASSPVGREEGGNEQFF.

This chain connects TRBV2 to TRBJ2-3; weak D call: TRBD2 (6 bases). This CDR3 has 11 amino acids. Germline CDR1 SNHLY, CDR2 FYNNEI. Trimming took off 10 bases at V and 9 bases at J, with 14 bases between the two ends. CDR3 amino acids: CATLGGDTQYF. In DNA form, the CDR3 reads TGTGCCACCCTGGGGGGTGACACGCAGTATTTT.

This clonotype has just a few counts. This chain uses TRBV29-1 with TRBJ2-7; the match to TRBD2 covers 7 bases. Per the germline V gene, CDR1 is SQVTM and CDR2 is ANQGSEA. V lost 1 base and J lost 6; bases outside the gene matches: 6. The CDR3 extends over 13 amino acids. CDR3 DNA: TGCAGCGTTGAAGGCGGGGGAGTTCGCGAGCAGTACTTC. Translation: CSVEGGGVREQYF.

This sequence joins TRBV25-1 and TRBJ1-2; possibly TRBD1 for D (6 bases). Looked up from germline, CDR1 is MGHDK and CDR2 is SYGVNS. This CDR3 has 12 residues. Trimming took off 7 bases at V and 5 bases at J, with 11 bases between the two ends. The CDR3, as DNA: TGTGCCAGCATGCAGGGGCAGTATGGCTACACCTTC. Protein product: CASMQGQYGYTF.

In this sample, this clonotype turned up a few times. The V gene is TRBV10-3, the J gene TRBJ2-7; D gene unclear. The J call is uncertain, as TRBJ2-5 better fits the DNA end. The CDR3 covers 16 residues. Germline assignment: CDR1 ENHRY and CDR2 SYGVKD. CDR3 region: CAISERFGLTQETQYF. The CDR3 DNA sequence: TGTGCCATCAGTGAAAGGTTCGGGCTAACTCAAGAGACCCAGTACTTC.

CDR3: CATRFRQGPYEQYF. CDR3 DNA sequence: TGTGCCACCCGCTTTAGGCAGGGACCCTACGAGCAGTACTTC. This sequence joins TRBV10-3 and TRBJ2-7; D possibly uses TRBD1 or TRBD2 (5 bases each). The germline V and J ends were trimmed by 10 bases and 2 bases, with 18 bases remaining between them. The CDR3 covers 14 residues. Germline V CDR1 and CDR2: ENHRY, SYGVKD.

V usage is TRBV20-1 and J usage is TRBJ2-2; 11 positions agree with TRBD2. The CDR3 runs 17 residues. Germline V CDR1 and CDR2: DFQATT, SNEGSKA (reference sequence). The V and J ends lost 3 bases and 5 bases, in that order; junction bases with no gene match: 11. CDR3 amino acids: CSASQLASGRRTGELFF. In nucleotides, the CDR3 is TGCAGTGCTAGTCAGCTGGCTAGCGGGAGGCGGACCGGGGAGCTGTTTTTT.

The rearrangement uses TRBV24-1 and TRBJ2-1, with 7 bases identical to TRBD2. This CDR3 comprises 16 residues. Germline CDR1 reads KGHDR; CDR2 reads SFDVKD. V shed 0 bases, J shed 7 bases, and the junction held 8 bases outside the gene matches. The CDR3 protein is CATSDLQVTSENEQFF. In DNA, the CDR3 is TGTGCCACCAGTGATTTGCAAGTAACTAGCGAGAATGAGCAGTTCTTC.

The genes are TRBV7-2 and TRBJ1-3; D is unclear. This CDR3 comprises 14 residues. Per the germline V gene, CDR1 is SGHTA and CDR2 is FQGNSA. Trimming shortened V by 3 bases and J by 4 bases, and 10 bases separated the two germline ends. The CDR3 region has the DNA TGTGCCAGCAGCTTCACGTCTCCCGGAAACACCATATATTTT. Its protein product is CASSFTSPGNTIYF.

The rearrangement joins TRBV29-1 to TRBJ2-3; 10 bases agree with TRBD1. With V trimmed by 7 bases and J by 0 bases, 1 base remained unmatched. Looked up from germline, CDR1 is SQVTM and CDR2 is ANQGSEA. The CDR3 covers 13 residues. In DNA form, the CDR3 reads TGCAGCGGACAGGGGGCCAGCACAGATACGCAGTATTTT. It encodes CSGQGASTDTQYF.

The rearrangement links TRBV4-2 to TRBJ1-2; D is unclear. CDR3 size: 14 residues. The ends were cut back, 2 bases at V and 5 bases at J, with 12 bases in the middle. Germline V gene data show CDR1 as LGHNA and CDR2 as YNFKEQ. The CDR3 bases are TGTGCCAGCAGCCAAAAGGACCCCCCATATGGCTACACCTTC. This encodes CASSQKDPPYGYTF.

The CDR3 loop is CASSRGLPTYEQYF. CDR3 nucleotide sequence: TGTGCCAGCAGCAGGGGGCTACCTACCTACGAGCAGTACTTC. The chain links TRBV7-2 to TRBJ2-7; 7 bases fit TRBD1. Per germline, CDR1 SGHTA and CDR2 FQGNSA. CDR3 length: 14 amino acids. The junction had 6 bases not matched to a gene; V was cut back by 5 bases and J by 2 bases.

This rearrangement joins TRBV6-5 to TRBJ1-5; the D is unclear. The length of the CDR3 is 13 residues. Trimming removed 0 bases from V and 4 bases from J, with 4 bases in between. CDR1 is MNHEY and CDR2 is SVGAGI in the germline V gene. The CDR3 protein is CASSYSANQPQHF. CDR3 DNA sequence: TGTGCCAGCAGTTACTCGGCAAATCAGCCCCAGCATTTT.

This rearrangement joins TRBV6-2 or TRBV6-3 to TRBJ2-1, with a weak D call TRBD1 (5 bases). Deletions cut 4 bases from V and 7 bases from J, with 8 bases between. The germline CDR1 and CDR2 sequences are MNHEY and SVGEGT. This CDR3 comprises 12 residues. Written as DNA, the CDR3 is TGTGCCAGCAGTTTCAGGGTTAATGAGCAGTTCTTC. Its protein product is CASSFRVNEQFF.

This chain uses TRBV20-1 with TRBJ2-1; 11 positions match TRBD2. The germline gives CDR1 DFQATT, CDR2 SNEGSKA (reference sequence). With V trimmed by 1 base and J by 10 bases, 6 bases remained unmatched. The CDR3 consists of 14 residues. This CDR3 is CSARGLAGSWEQFF. For the CDR3, the DNA is TGCAGTGCTAGAGGACTAGCGGGGTCTTGGGAGCAGTTCTTC.

This rearrangement joins TRBV20-1 to TRBJ2-4, with no clear D. The ends were cut back, 5 bases at V and 0 bases at J, with 14 bases in the middle. CDR1 and CDR2 (germline): DFQATT, SNEGSKA (reference sequence). This CDR3 spans 15 amino acids. In DNA form, the CDR3 reads TGCAGTGCTCCGTCTGGTTTACTAGCCAAAAACATTCAGTACTTC. It yields the protein CSAPSGLLAKNIQYF.

V is TRBV20-1 and J is TRBJ2-3, with 8 bases that match TRBD2. J was trimmed by 8 bases and V by 2 bases; bases with no gene match: 12. CDR1 and CDR2 from the germline V gene are DFQATT and SNEGSKA (reference sequence). The length of the CDR3 is 15 residues. Written as DNA, the CDR3 is TGCAGTGCTAGAAGGGCAAGCGGGAGCGGGGTTACGCAGTATTTT. Translation: CSARRASGSGVTQYF.

This rearrangement joins TRBV11-2 to TRBJ2-7, with D perhaps given as TRBD1 or TRBD2 (5 bases each). V dropped 5 bases and J dropped 3 bases, with 20 bases sitting between them. Per the germline V gene, CDR1 is SGHAT and CDR2 is FQNNGV. The CDR3 contains 16 residues. The CDR3 nucleotides are TGTGCCAGCAGCCATTTTGAGGGGCCCGTCAACTACGAGCAGTACTTC. Translated: CASSHFEGPVNYEQYF.

The chain joins TRBV4-2 to TRBJ2-3, with TRBD2 matching over 10 bases. Losses at the gene ends were 2 bases for V and 2 bases for J; bases not matched to a gene: 13. The CDR3 totals 19 residues. The germline CDR1 and CDR2 sequences are LGHNA and YNFKEQ. CDR3 residues: CASSQFWLWTSGDTDTQYF. DNA for the CDR3: TGTGCCAGCAGCCAATTCTGGCTTTGGACTAGCGGAGACACAGATACGCAGTATTTT.

The chain recombines TRBV12-3 or TRBV12-4 with TRBJ1-2, with TRBD1 matching over 8 bases. Germline trimming cut 2 bases from V and 5 bases from J; bases unmatched to any gene: 7. This CDR3 contains 15 residues. The CDR3 reads CASSLTTGEQYGYTF. The CDR3 DNA sequence: TGTGCCAGCAGTTTAACGACAGGGGAACAATATGGCTACACCTTC.

As for this clonotype: Mismatch with germline at one junction end may stem from a read error. The chain links TRBV18 to TRBJ2-3, with TRBD2 matching 7 bases. The germline V gene has CDR1 KGHSH and CDR2 LQKENI. This CDR3 contains 15 residues. The CDR3 nucleotides are TGTGCCAACTCACCACAGCGGGACCACACAGATACGCAGTATTTT. The encoded protein is CANSPQRDHTDTQYF.

The rearrangement uses TRBV3-1 and TRBJ2-5, with D possibly called TRBD1 or TRBD2 (5 bases each). This CDR3 has 14 residues. V dropped 3 bases and J dropped 11 bases, with 19 bases sitting between them. Germline-derived CDR1 and CDR2 are LGHDT and YNNKEL (reference sequence). The CDR3 DNA follows: TGTGCCAGCAGCCATGGGGACCGGTACAATGAGCAGTACTTC. Protein: CASSHGDRYNEQYF.

The sample holds a few counts of this clonotype. V is TRBV20-1 and J is TRBJ2-3; the match to TRBD2 covers 10 bases. Per the germline V gene, CDR1 is DFQATT and CDR2 is SNEGSKA (reference sequence). The CDR3 is made up of 16 amino acids. V was clipped by 3 bases and J by 0 bases; unmatched bases: 6. The chain's CDR3 is CSASSPTSGSTDTQYF. The CDR3, as DNA: TGCAGTGCTAGTAGCCCGACTAGCGGGAGCACAGATACGCAGTATTTT.